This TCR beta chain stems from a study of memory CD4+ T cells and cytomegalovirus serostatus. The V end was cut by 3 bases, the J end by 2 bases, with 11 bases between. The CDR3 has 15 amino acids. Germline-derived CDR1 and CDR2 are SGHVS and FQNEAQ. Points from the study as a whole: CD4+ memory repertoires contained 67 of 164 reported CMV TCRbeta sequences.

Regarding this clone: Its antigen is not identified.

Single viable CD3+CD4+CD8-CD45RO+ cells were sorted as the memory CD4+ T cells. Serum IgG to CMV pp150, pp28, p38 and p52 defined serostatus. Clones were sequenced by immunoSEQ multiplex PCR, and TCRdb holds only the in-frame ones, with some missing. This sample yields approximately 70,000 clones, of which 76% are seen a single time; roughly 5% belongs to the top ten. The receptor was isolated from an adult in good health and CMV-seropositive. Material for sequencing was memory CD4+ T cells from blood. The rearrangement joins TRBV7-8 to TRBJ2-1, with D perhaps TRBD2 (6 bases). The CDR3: CASSFRGGPYNEQFF. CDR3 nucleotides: TGTGCCAGCAGCTTTAGGGGAGGTCCCTACAATGAGCAGTTCTTC.